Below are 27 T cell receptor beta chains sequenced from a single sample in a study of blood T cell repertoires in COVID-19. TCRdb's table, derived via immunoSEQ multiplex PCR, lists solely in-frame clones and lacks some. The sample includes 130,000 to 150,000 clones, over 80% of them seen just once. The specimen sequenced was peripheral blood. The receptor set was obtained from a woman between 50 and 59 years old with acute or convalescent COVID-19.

CDR3 region: CASSQQGAGQPQHF. CDR3 nucleotide sequence: TGCGCCAGCAGCCAACAGGGGGCGGGCCAGCCCCAGCATTTT. The chain couples TRBV4-1 to TRBJ1-5; 8 bases match TRBD1. V was clipped by 2 bases and J by 7 bases; unmatched bases: 4. From germline, CDR1 is MGHRA and CDR2 YSYEKL. The CDR3 is 14 residues long.

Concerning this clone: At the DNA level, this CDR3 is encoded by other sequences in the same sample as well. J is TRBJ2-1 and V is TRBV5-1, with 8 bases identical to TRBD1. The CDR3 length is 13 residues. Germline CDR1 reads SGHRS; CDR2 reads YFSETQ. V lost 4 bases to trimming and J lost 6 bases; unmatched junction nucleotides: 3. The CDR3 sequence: CASSRTGFNEQFF. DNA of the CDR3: TGCGCCAGCAGCCGGACAGGGTTCAATGAGCAGTTCTTC.

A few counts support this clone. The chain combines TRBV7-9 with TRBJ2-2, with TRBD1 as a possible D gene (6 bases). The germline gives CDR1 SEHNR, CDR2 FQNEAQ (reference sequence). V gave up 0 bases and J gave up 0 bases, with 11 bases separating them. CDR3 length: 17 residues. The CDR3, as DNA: TGTGCCAGCAGCTTAGCGCTAAGGACAGCGAACACCGGGGAGCTGTTTTTT. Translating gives CASSLALRTANTGELFF. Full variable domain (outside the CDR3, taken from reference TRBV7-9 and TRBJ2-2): DTGVSQNPRHKITKRGQNVTFRCDPISEHNRLYWYRQTLGQGPEFLTYFQNEAQLEKSRLLSDRFSAERPKGSFSTLEIQRTEQGDSAMYLCASSLALRTANTGELFFGEGSRLTVL.

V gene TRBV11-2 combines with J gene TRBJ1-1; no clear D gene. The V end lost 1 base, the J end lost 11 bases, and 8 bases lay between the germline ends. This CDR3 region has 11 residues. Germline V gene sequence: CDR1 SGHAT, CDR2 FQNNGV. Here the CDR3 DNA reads TGTGCCAGCAGCTTAGTCGGGGAGGCTTTCTTT. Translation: CASSLVGEAFF.

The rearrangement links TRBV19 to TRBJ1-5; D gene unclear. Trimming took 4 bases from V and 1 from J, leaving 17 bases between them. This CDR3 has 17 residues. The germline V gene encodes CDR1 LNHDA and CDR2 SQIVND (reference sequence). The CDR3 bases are TGTGCCAGTAGTACTTCTATACGCCGAGGAAGCAATCAGCCCCAGCATTTT. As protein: CASSTSIRRGSNQPQHF.

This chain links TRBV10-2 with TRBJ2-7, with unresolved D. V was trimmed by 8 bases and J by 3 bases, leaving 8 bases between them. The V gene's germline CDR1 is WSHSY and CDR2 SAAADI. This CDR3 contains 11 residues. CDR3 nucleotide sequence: TGCGCCAGCCGAGAGAACTACGAGCAGTACTTC. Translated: CASRENYEQYF.

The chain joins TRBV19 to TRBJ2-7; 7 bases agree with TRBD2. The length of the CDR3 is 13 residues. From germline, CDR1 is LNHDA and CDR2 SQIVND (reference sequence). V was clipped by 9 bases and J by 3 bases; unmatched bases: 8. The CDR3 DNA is TGTGCCAGATGCCGGGGGGACCGCTACGAGCAGTACTTC. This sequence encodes CARCRGDRYEQYF.

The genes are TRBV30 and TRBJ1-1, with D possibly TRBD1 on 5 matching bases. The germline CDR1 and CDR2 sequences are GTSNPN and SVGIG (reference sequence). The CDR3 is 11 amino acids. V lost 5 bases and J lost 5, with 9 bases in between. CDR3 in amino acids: CAWGRDTEAFF. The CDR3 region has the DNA TGTGCCTGGGGCAGGGATACTGAAGCTTTCTTT.

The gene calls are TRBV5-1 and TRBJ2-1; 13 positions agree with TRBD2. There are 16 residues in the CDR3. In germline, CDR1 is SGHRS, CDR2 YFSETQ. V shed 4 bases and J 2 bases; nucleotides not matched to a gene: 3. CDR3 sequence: CASSPTSGRAYNEQFF. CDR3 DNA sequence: TGCGCCAGCAGCCCTACTAGCGGGAGGGCCTACAATGAGCAGTTCTTC.

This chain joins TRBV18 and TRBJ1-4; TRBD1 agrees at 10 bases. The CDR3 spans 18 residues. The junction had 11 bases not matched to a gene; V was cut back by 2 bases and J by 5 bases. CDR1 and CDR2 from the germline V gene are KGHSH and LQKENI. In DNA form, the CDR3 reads TGTGCCAGCTCACCAGAGACAGGGGGCGCTTACGGGAATGAAAAACTGTTTTTT. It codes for CASSPETGGAYGNEKLFF.

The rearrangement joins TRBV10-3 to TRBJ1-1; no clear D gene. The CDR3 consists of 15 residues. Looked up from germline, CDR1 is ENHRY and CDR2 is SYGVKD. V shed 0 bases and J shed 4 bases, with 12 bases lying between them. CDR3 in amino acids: CAISESRGSGTEAFF. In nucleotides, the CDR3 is TGTGCCATCAGTGAGTCTCGTGGATCGGGCACTGAAGCTTTCTTT.

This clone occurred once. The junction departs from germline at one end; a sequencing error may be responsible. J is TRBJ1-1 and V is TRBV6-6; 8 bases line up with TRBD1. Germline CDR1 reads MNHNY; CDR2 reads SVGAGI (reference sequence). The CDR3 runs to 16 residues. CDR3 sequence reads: CASSNSPGTGNTEAFF. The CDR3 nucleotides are TGTGCCAGCAGTAACTCCCCCGGGACAGGGAACACTGAAGCTTTCTTT.

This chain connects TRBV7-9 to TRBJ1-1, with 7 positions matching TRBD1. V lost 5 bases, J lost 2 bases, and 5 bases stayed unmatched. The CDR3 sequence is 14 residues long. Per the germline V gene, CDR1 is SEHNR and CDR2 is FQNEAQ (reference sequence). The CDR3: CASSPGTVNTEAFF. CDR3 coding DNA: TGTGCCAGCAGCCCTGGGACAGTAAACACTGAAGCTTTCTTT.

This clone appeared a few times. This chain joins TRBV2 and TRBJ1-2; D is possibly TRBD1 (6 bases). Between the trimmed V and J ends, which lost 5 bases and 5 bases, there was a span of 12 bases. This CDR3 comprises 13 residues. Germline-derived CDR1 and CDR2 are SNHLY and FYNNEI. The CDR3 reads CASSYRVEYGYTF. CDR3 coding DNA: TGTGCCAGCAGTTACAGGGTGGAGTATGGCTACACCTTC.

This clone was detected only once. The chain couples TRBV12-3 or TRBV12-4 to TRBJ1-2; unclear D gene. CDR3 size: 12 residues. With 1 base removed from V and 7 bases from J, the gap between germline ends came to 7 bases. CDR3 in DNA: TGTGCCAGCAGTTTAGGGGCAGTTGGCTACACCTTC. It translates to CASSLGAVGYTF.

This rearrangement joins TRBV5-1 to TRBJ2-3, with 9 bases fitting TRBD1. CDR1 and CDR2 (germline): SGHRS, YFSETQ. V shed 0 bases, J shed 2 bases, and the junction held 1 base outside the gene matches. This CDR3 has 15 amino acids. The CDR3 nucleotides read TGCGCCAGCAGCTTGGGACAGGGGGTCACAGATACGCAGTATTTT. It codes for CASSLGQGVTDTQYF.

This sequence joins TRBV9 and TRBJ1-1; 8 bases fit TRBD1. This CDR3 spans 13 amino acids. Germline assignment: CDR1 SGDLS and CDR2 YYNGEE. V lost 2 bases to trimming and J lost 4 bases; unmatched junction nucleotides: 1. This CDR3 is CASSVTGVTEAFF. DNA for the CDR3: TGTGCCAGCAGCGTGACAGGGGTCACTGAAGCTTTCTTT.

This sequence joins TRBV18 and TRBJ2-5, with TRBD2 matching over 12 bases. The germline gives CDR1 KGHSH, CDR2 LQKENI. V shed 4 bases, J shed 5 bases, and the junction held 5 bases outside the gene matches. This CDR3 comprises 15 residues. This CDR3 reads CASSRLAGERETQYF. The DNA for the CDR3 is TGTGCCAGCTCACGACTAGCGGGAGAGAGGGAGACCCAGTACTTC.

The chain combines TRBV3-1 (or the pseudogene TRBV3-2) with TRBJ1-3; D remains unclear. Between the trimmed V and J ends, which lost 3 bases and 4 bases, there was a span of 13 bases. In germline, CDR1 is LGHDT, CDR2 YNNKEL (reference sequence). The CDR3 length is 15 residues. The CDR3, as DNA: TGTGCCAGCAGCCAGGGCCCCTCGACGGGAAACACCATATATTTT. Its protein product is CASSQGPSTGNTIYF.

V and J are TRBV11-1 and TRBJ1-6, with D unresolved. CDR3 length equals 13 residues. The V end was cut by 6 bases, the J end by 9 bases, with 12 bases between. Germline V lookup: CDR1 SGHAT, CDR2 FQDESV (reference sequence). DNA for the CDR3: TGTGCCAGCAGGGACGGACTGAGTTCACCCCTCCACTTT. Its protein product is CASRDGLSSPLHF.

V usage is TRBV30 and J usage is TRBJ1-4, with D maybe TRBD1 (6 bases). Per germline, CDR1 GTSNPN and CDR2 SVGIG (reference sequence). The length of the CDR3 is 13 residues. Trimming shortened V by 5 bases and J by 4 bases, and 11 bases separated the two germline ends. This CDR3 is CAWAGQHNEKLFF. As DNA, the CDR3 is TGTGCCTGGGCTGGACAGCATAATGAAAAACTGTTTTTT.

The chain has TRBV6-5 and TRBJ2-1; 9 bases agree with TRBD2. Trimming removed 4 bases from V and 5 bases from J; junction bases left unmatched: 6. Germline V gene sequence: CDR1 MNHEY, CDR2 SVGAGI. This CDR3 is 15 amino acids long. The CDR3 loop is CASSFGRGGHNEQFF. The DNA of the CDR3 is TGTGCCAGCAGTTTTGGGCGGGGGGGCCACAATGAGCAGTTCTTC.

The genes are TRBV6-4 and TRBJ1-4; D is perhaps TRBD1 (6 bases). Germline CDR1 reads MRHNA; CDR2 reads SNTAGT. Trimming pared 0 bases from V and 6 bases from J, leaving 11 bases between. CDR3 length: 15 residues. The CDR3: CASSDSWGPDEKLFF. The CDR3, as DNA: TGTGCCAGCAGTGACTCCTGGGGGCCTGATGAAAAACTGTTTTTT.

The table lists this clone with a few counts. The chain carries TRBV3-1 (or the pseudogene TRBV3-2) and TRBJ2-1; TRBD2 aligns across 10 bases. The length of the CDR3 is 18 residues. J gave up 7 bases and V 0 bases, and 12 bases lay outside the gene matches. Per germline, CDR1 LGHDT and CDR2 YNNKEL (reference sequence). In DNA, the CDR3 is TGTGCCAGCAGCCAAGATCTGAGCGGGGGGGCCTTTAGTAATGAGCAGTTCTTC. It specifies CASSQDLSGGAFSNEQFF.

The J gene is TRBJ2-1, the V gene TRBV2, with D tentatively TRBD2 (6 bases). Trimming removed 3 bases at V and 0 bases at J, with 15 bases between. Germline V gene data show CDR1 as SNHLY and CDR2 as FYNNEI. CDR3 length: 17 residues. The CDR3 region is CASSEAPGLNSYNEQFF. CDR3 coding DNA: TGTGCCAGCAGTGAGGCGCCGGGACTCAACTCCTACAATGAGCAGTTCTTC. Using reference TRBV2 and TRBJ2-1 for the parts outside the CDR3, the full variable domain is EPEVTQTPSHQVTQMGQEVILRCVPISNHLYFYWYRQILGQKVEFLVSFYNNEISEKSEIFDDQFSVERPDGSNFTLKIRSTKLEDSAMYFCASSEAPGLNSYNEQFFGPGTRLTVL.

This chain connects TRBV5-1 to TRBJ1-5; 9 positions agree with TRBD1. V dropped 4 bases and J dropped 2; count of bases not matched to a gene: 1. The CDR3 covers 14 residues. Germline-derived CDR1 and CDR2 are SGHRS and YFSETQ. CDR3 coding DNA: TGCGCCAGCAGCAGGACAGGGGGCAATCAGCCCCAGCATTTT. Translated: CASSRTGGNQPQHF. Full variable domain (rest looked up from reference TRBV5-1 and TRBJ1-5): KAGVTQTPRYLIKTRGQQVTLSCSPISGHRSVSWYQQTPGQGLQFLFEYFSETQRNKGNFPGRFSGRQFSNSRSEMNVSTLELGDSALYLCASSRTGGNQPQHFGDGTRLSIL.

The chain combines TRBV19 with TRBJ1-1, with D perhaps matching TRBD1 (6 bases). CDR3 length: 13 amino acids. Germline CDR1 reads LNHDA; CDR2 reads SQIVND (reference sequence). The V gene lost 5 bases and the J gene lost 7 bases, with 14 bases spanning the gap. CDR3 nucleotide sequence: TGTGCCAGTAGTGAGGGGGGGTTAGGTGAAGCTTTCTTT. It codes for CASSEGGLGEAFF.